This TCR beta chain appears in the sequencing data of a study of blood T cell repertoires in COVID-19. The overall study: Whether acute or convalescent, the COVID-19 samples came from the United States, Italy and Spain. In each case, the material was cDNA or gDNA derived from T cells, B-cell-depleted T cells, or PBMCs.

Germline lookup yields CDR1 SGHDT and CDR2 YYEEEE. Trimming shortened V by 7 bases and J by 7 bases, and 11 bases separated the two germline ends. The CDR3 covers 11 residues. Per the original methods: Estimated nucleated cell counts came from reference gene primer amplification. The data were produced by immunoSEQ multiplex PCR, yet TCRdb's version contains in-frame clones alone and is incomplete. The V and J calls and the clone size are those of that table, but D and trimming were determined from the DNA. The sample has tens of thousands of clones, more than 75% seen once. Sequencing was done on a sample of peripheral blood. This TCR came from a woman of 80 years or more with acute or convalescent COVID-19. The chain joins TRBV5-6 to TRBJ2-5; tentative D call: TRBD1 (5 bases). The CDR3 DNA reads as TGTGCCAGCTCAACAGGAGCGACCCAGTACTTC. It encodes CASSTGATQYF.